These 29 T cell receptor beta chains share one sample of origin, sequenced in a study of Ad26.COV2.S vaccination and SARS-CoV-2 variants. The protocol was immunoSEQ multiplex PCR, while the TCRdb copy is restricted to in-frame clones and leaves out a portion. The sample lists 350,000 to 450,000 clones, roughly 90% occurring once. As to treatment: some 20 received Ad26.COV2.S at low or high dose, single or two shots; about 5 received placebo; per-sample allocation not given. Sampling happened 63 days after the first vaccine or placebo injection. Here the sequenced sample was peripheral blood, taken in a trial of Ad26.COV2.S vaccine versus placebo. The receptors originated from a person between 18 and 59 years old who received the Ad26.COV2.S COVID-19 vaccine or a placebo.

The chain carries TRBV5-8 and TRBJ1-2, with D hard to call. Trimming left V 1 base short and J 4 bases short, with 11 bases between. The germline gives CDR1 SGHTS, CDR2 YDEGEE. The CDR3 consists of 14 residues. The CDR3 loop is CASSLLGGSYGYTF. In DNA, the CDR3 is TGTGCCAGCAGCTTGCTTGGTGGGTCCTATGGCTACACCTTC.

The gene calls are TRBV27 and TRBJ2-7, with TRBD1 as a possible D gene (6 bases). Trimming cost V 2 bases and J 2 bases, with 13 bases left between them. The length of the CDR3 is 15 residues. Germline V gene sequence: CDR1 MNHEY, CDR2 SMNVEV (reference sequence). The CDR3 region has the DNA TGTGCCAGCAGTTTAAGGGGGTCCACCACCTACGAGCAGTACTTC. Amino acid sequence: CASSLRGSTTYEQYF.

The gene calls are TRBV2 and TRBJ2-3; no firm D call. Germline CDR1 and CDR2: SNHLY and FYNNEI. V was clipped by 9 bases and J by 6 bases, with 13 bases between them. The CDR3 consists of 12 residues. The CDR3 sequence is CASSTVWDTQYF. CDR3 in DNA: TGTGCCAGTAGTACTGTGTGGGATACGCAGTATTTT.

The chain joins TRBV28 to TRBJ2-5; 7 bases map to TRBD2. Trimming took 4 bases from V and 9 from J; bases not matched to a gene: 17. The germline gives CDR1 MDHEN, CDR2 SYDVKM. This CDR3 spans 16 amino acids. CDR3 DNA: TGTGCCAGCAGTTCCCGTGAGGCGGGGGTGGCCGGGGCCCAGTACTTC. Translating gives CASSSREAGVAGAQYF.

The rearrangement links TRBV5-5 to TRBJ2-5; possible D gene TRBD1, 7 bases. Germline CDR1 and CDR2: SGHKS and YYEKEE (reference sequence). The V and J ends lost 4 bases and 9 bases respectively, with 28 bases between them. This CDR3 comprises 17 residues. This CDR3 reads CASSLGAGGQEKTAQYF. CDR3 DNA sequence: TGTGCCAGCAGCCTAGGGGCAGGGGGGCAAGAGAAGACGGCCCAGTACTTC.

This chain links TRBV28 with TRBJ1-5, with D possibly matching TRBD1 (5 bases). V was shortened by 7 bases and J by 3 bases, with 13 bases between the two germline ends. Germline values: CDR1 MDHEN, CDR2 SYDVKM. The CDR3 spans 14 residues. The CDR3 region is CASKLAGLNQPQHF. The DNA of the CDR3 is TGTGCCAGCAAACTAGCGGGGCTCAATCAGCCCCAGCATTTT.

This clone came up a few times. The rearrangement uses TRBV5-1 and TRBJ1-5; 7 bases line up with TRBD1. V gave up 2 bases and J gave up 1 base; unmatched junction bases: 12. The CDR3 covers 18 residues. Looked up from germline, CDR1 is SGHRS and CDR2 is YFSETQ. DNA of the CDR3: TGCGCCAGCAGCTTTAGGGGCAACATGGGACAGAGCAATCAGCCCCAGCATTTT. Translation gives CASSFRGNMGQSNQPQHF.

The V call is TRBV5-5, the J call TRBJ2-7; a weak D match, TRBD1 (6 bases). Germline CDR1 SGHKS, CDR2 YYEKEE (reference sequence). The CDR3 spans 17 residues. The V end lost 0 bases, the J end lost 4 bases, and 20 bases lay between the germline ends. CDR3 in amino acids: CASSLAPAGVVTYEQYF. The CDR3 nucleotides are TGTGCCAGCAGCTTGGCCCCCGCAGGGGTCGTCACGTACGAGCAGTACTTC.

This sequence joins TRBV7-2 and TRBJ2-1; D might be TRBD2 (5 bases). The ends were cut back, 8 bases at V and 3 bases at J, with 17 bases in the middle. There are 15 residues in the CDR3. CDR1 SGHTA and CDR2 FQGNSA come from the germline V gene. The CDR3 spells CASRAGGGFYNEQFF. DNA for the CDR3: TGTGCCAGCCGCGCGGGCGGAGGATTCTACAATGAGCAGTTCTTC.

The V call is TRBV19, the J call TRBJ1-2; unclear D gene. Germline CDR1 LNHDA, CDR2 SQIVND (reference sequence). CDR3 size: 13 residues. Trimming stripped 6 bases from V and 2 bases from J, with 10 bases between. CDR3 loop: CASSRSGNYGYTF. As DNA, the CDR3 is TGTGCCAGTAGCCGGAGCGGCAACTATGGCTACACCTTC.

The V call is TRBV11-2, the J call TRBJ2-1; D is possibly TRBD1 (6 bases). The CDR3 consists of 13 residues. V gave up 4 bases and J gave up 12 bases, with 16 bases separating them. Germline CDR1 and CDR2: SGHAT and FQNNGV. The CDR3, as DNA: TGTGCCAGCAGCTCCCCCGACAGGCCGTGGCAGTTCTTC. As protein: CASSSPDRPWQFF.

This chain connects TRBV6-4 to TRBJ1-1; TRBD1 is a possible D gene (6 bases). The CDR3 totals 14 residues. Germline V gene lookup returns CDR1 MRHNA and CDR2 SNTAGT. V was shortened by 3 bases and J by 3 bases, with 11 bases between the two germline ends. The DNA of the CDR3 is TGTGCCAGCAGTGAAAGGGGGGGAGACACTGAAGCTTTCTTT. It codes for CASSERGGDTEAFF.

The V and J genes are TRBV11-2 and TRBJ1-1; 9 bases map to TRBD1. This CDR3 is built from 17 residues. Looked up from germline, CDR1 is SGHAT and CDR2 is FQNNGV. V lost 0 bases and J lost 0; bases outside the gene matches: 5. CDR3 bases: TGTGCCAGCAGCTTAGACGGGACAGGGCGTTTGAACACTGAAGCTTTCTTT. Protein product: CASSLDGTGRLNTEAFF.

The chain combines TRBV5-1 with TRBJ1-2; D is perhaps TRBD1 (6 bases). V gave up 4 bases and J gave up 3 bases, with 19 bases separating them. Germline lookup yields CDR1 SGHRS and CDR2 YFSETQ. This CDR3 comprises 16 residues. The chain's CDR3 is CASSPGDNPQYYGYTF. The CDR3 DNA is TGCGCCAGCAGCCCGGGGGACAACCCGCAATACTATGGCTACACCTTC.

The CDR3, as DNA: TGTGCCAGCAGGGATAATTCACCCCTCCACTTT. Encoded protein: CASRDNSPLHF. The chain joins TRBV6-5 to TRBJ1-6; D gene unclear. The germline V and J ends were trimmed by 6 bases and 5 bases, with 2 bases remaining between them. From germline, CDR1 is MNHEY and CDR2 SVGAGI. This CDR3 comprises 11 residues.

This clone appeared once. Other nucleotide sequences in the sample specify the same CDR3. The chain combines TRBV7-9 with TRBJ2-5; D might be TRBD1 (5 bases). The ends were cut back, 5 bases at V and 2 bases at J, with 9 bases in the middle. The CDR3 covers 13 residues. Germline lookup yields CDR1 SEHNR and CDR2 FQNEAQ (reference sequence). DNA for the CDR3: TGTGCCAGCAGCCCAGACAGTCAAGAGACCCAGTACTTC. Amino acid sequence: CASSPDSQETQYF.

V is TRBV19 and J is TRBJ1-1, with 10 nucleotides matching TRBD1. The CDR3 sequence is 13 residues long. With 6 bases clipped from V and 7 bases from J, the junction kept 5 bases outside the gene matches. The germline V gene encodes CDR1 LNHDA and CDR2 SQIVND (reference sequence). CDR3 in DNA: TGTGCCAGTAGGCCGGGACAGGGGAATGAAGCTTTCTTT. It codes for CASRPGQGNEAFF. The entire variable domain, with the rest obtained from reference TRBV19 and TRBJ1-1, is as follows: DGGITQSPKYLFRKEGQNVTLSCEQNLNHDAMYWYRQDPGQGLRLIYYSQIVNDFQKGDIAEGYSVSREKKESFPLTVTSAQKNPTAFYLCASRPGQGNEAFFGQGTRLTVV.

The chain couples TRBV7-9 to TRBJ2-3; D unclear. CDR3 length: 10 residues. Germline lookup yields CDR1 SEHNR and CDR2 FQNEAQ (reference sequence). V dropped 1 base and J dropped 10 bases, with 3 bases sitting between them. CDR3 sequence reads: CASSLGAQYF. The CDR3 DNA reads as TGTGCCAGCAGCTTAGGTGCGCAGTATTTT.

The chain links TRBV7-9 to TRBJ1-6; TRBD1 agrees at 7 bases. The germline V gene encodes CDR1 SEHNR and CDR2 FQNEAQ (reference sequence). V was pared by 5 bases and J by 5 bases, with 3 bases of the junction left unmatched. CDR3 length: 14 residues. The CDR3 nucleotides read TGTGCCAGCAGCAAGGGACAGAATAATTCACCCCTCCACTTT. Its translation: CASSKGQNNSPLHF.

This chain links TRBV30 with TRBJ1-6, with D unresolved. The length of the CDR3 is 13 residues. Germline V gene data show CDR1 as GTSNPN and CDR2 as SVGIG (reference sequence). Trimming removed 5 bases from V and 5 bases from J, with 10 bases in between. This CDR3 reads CAWVSIDNSPLHF. The CDR3 DNA is TGTGCCTGGGTATCAATCGATAATTCACCCCTCCACTTT.

This clone has just one count. The V call is TRBV7-6, the J call TRBJ2-3; D not resolved. Germline CDR1 is SGHVS and CDR2 is FNYEAQ. Trimming pared 1 base from V and 4 bases from J, leaving 3 bases between. The CDR3 sequence is 12 residues long. The CDR3 DNA reads as TGTGCCAGCAGCTTAGATCCAGATACGCAGTATTTT. Protein: CASSLDPDTQYF.

This sequence joins TRBV6-5 and TRBJ2-7; TRBD1 aligns across 10 bases. Germline loops: CDR1 MNHEY, CDR2 SVGAGI. CDR3 length equals 15 residues. Trimming removed 6 bases from V and 3 bases from J; junction bases left unmatched: 8. This CDR3 reads CASRFPGQGYYEQYF. The CDR3 bases are TGTGCCAGCAGGTTCCCGGGACAGGGGTACTACGAGCAGTACTTC.

The rearrangement joins TRBV5-1 to TRBJ1-6; D is undetermined. Germline V lookup: CDR1 SGHRS, CDR2 YFSETQ. The germline V and J ends were trimmed by 1 base and 0 bases, with 14 bases remaining between them. This CDR3 is 18 amino acids long. Written as DNA, the CDR3 is TGCGCCAGCAGCTTGAGTGGCAGCTATAGCTCCTATAATTCACCCCTCCACTTT. It yields the protein CASSLSGSYSSYNSPLHF.

The rearrangement joins TRBV19 to TRBJ2-7; no clear D. V was shortened by 7 bases and J by 3 bases, with 10 bases between the two germline ends. The V gene's germline CDR1 is LNHDA and CDR2 SQIVND (reference sequence). The CDR3 contains 12 residues. In nucleotides, the CDR3 is TGTGCCAGTACCAACAGTGTCTACGAGCAGTACTTC. Protein sequence: CASTNSVYEQYF.

The chain uses TRBV27 and TRBJ1-2, with D perhaps TRBD1 (5 bases). CDR3 length equals 13 residues. CDR1 MNHEY and CDR2 SMNVEV come from the germline V gene (reference sequence). V dropped 3 bases and J dropped 4 bases, with 9 bases sitting between them. In DNA form, the CDR3 reads TGTGCCAGCAGTTTTGGACACACCTATGGCTACACCTTC. Translated, it gives CASSFGHTYGYTF.

In the case of this clone: Other nucleotide sequences from this sample produce the same CDR3. The V call is TRBV7-9, the J call TRBJ2-7, with TRBD1 matching 8 bases. CDR1 and CDR2 (germline): SEHNR, FQNEAQ (reference sequence). V lost 1 base, J lost 3 bases, and 2 bases stayed unmatched. The CDR3 is made up of 14 amino acids. CDR3 DNA sequence: TGTGCCAGCAGCTTAGGGACAGGGAGCTACGAGCAGTACTTC. Its translation is CASSLGTGSYEQYF.

CDR3 sequence: CSAGGSGEQYF. As DNA, the CDR3 is TGCAGCGCCGGCGGGAGCGGGGAGCAGTACTTC. This sequence joins TRBV29-1 and TRBJ2-7, with 7 bases that match TRBD2. The CDR3 length is 11 residues. The V and J ends lost 7 bases and 7 bases, in that order; junction bases with no gene match: 7. From germline, CDR1 is SQVTM and CDR2 ANQGSEA.

The chain joins TRBV11-2 to TRBJ1-6; D uncertain. The CDR3 sequence is 16 residues long. Germline CDR1 and CDR2: SGHAT and FQNNGV. Between the trimmed V and J ends, which lost 4 bases and 4 bases, there was a span of 14 bases. CDR3 sequence reads: CASSSWRDTYNSPLHF. DNA for the CDR3: TGTGCCAGCAGCTCTTGGAGAGACACTTATAATTCACCCCTCCACTTT.

DNA for the CDR3: TGTGCCAGCAGCTTAGAGGGACCCCGCACAGATACGCAGTATTTT. Its protein is CASSLEGPRTDTQYF. V and J are TRBV7-9 and TRBJ2-3, with D perhaps given as TRBD1 or TRBD2 (5 bases each). The length of the CDR3 is 15 residues. Per the germline V gene, CDR1 is SEHNR and CDR2 is FQNEAQ (reference sequence). V dropped 1 base and J dropped 1 base, with 9 bases sitting between them.